One sample yielded the 25 T cell receptor beta chains listed below, sequenced in a study of T cell responses to AZD1222 COVID-19 vaccine (dated by TCRdb to the early 2020s). Sample time point, as interpreted from the label and publication: about 28 days (+/-7) after the second vaccine dose. Libraries were made using the immunoSEQ multiplex PCR assay. TCRdb retrieved this table from immuneACCESS and kept in-frame rearrangements only. Not all clones are present; in checked studies, unresolved V genes account for under half, and no reason is known for the remainder. The sample yields 95,000 to 100,000 clones; roughly 86% were counted once. Jointly, the top ten make up 15% to 20% of the sample. Sequencing was performed on peripheral blood, taken 28 days after the second AZD1222 dose. Receptors were obtained from an adult who received the AZD1222 COVID-19 vaccine.

The gene calls are TRBV10-2 and TRBJ1-3; no firm D call. The CDR3 is 12 amino acids. Trimming removed 2 bases at V and 6 bases at J, with 5 bases between. In germline, CDR1 is WSHSY, CDR2 SAAADI. The CDR3 reads CASSEAVNTIYF. The CDR3 coding sequence is TGCGCCAGCAGTGAGGCAGTAAACACCATATATTTT.

V gene TRBV30 combines with J gene TRBJ2-7; perhaps TRBD2 as D (5 bases). Per germline, CDR1 GTSNPN and CDR2 SVGIG (reference sequence). CDR3 length equals 15 residues. V shed 0 bases and J shed 1 base, with 13 bases lying between them. CDR3 region: CAWSVRRGWSYEQYF. In DNA, the CDR3 is TGTGCCTGGAGTGTACGACGGGGATGGTCCTACGAGCAGTACTTC.

This sequence joins TRBV30 and TRBJ2-3; TRBD2 matches 7 bases. Germline V CDR1 and CDR2: GTSNPN, SVGIG (reference sequence). V was pared by 0 bases and J by 4 bases, with 7 bases of the junction left unmatched. CDR3 length: 15 residues. The CDR3 coding sequence is TGTGCCTGGAGTGTGGGGGGACTAACCCCAGATACGCAGTATTTT. Its translation: CAWSVGGLTPDTQYF. Using reference TRBV30 and TRBJ2-3 for the parts outside the CDR3, the full variable domain is SQTIHQWPATLVQPVGSPLSLECTVEGTSNPNLYWYRQAAGRGLQLLFYSVGIGQISSEVPQNLSASRPQDRQFILSSKKLLLSDSGFYLCAWSVGGLTPDTQYFGPGTRLTVL.

The chain is built from TRBV18 and TRBJ1-3; unclear D gene. Germline CDR1 reads KGHSH; CDR2 reads LQKENI. V lost 1 base and J 1 base, leaving 11 bases between the germline ends. The CDR3 has 16 residues. The CDR3 region has the DNA TGTGCCAGCTCACCACAAGTAACAATTTCTGGAAACACCATATATTTT. It yields the protein CASSPQVTISGNTIYF.

This clone was observed once. The V call is TRBV19, the J call TRBJ2-7; weak D call: TRBD1 (6 bases). This CDR3 comprises 15 residues. Per germline, CDR1 LNHDA and CDR2 SQIVND (reference sequence). V lost 4 bases and J 2 bases, leaving 15 bases between the germline ends. CDR3 protein: CASSRYGTLPYEQYF. Written as DNA, the CDR3 is TGTGCCAGTAGTAGATACGGGACACTACCCTACGAGCAGTACTTC.

In DNA, the CDR3 is TGTGCCAGCAGCTTCTCAACAGGTGGTAATGAAAAACTGTTTTTT. This codes for CASSFSTGGNEKLFF. J is TRBJ1-4 and V is TRBV7-9, with D maybe TRBD1 (5 bases). Trimming pared 3 bases from V and 4 bases from J, leaving 12 bases between. Germline V gives CDR1 SEHNR, CDR2 FQNEAQ (reference sequence). This CDR3 is built from 15 residues.

V and J are TRBV10-3 and TRBJ1-4; the D is unclear. The germline V gene encodes CDR1 ENHRY and CDR2 SYGVKD. V gave up 8 bases and J gave up 4 bases, with 8 bases separating them. The CDR3 runs 12 residues. The CDR3 protein is CAIAQFNEKLFF. In nucleotides, the CDR3 is TGTGCCATCGCACAGTTTAATGAAAAACTGTTTTTT.

The rearrangement joins TRBV12-5 to TRBJ2-7; 11 nucleotides line up with TRBD2. Germline V lookup: CDR1 LGHNT, CDR2 FRNRAP. V was clipped by 6 bases and J by 2 bases; unmatched bases: 9. The CDR3 length is 16 residues. CDR3 sequence reads: CASGPGTSGLPYEQYF. For the CDR3, the DNA is TGTGCTAGTGGCCCAGGGACTAGCGGACTCCCCTACGAGCAGTACTTC. The full variable domain, its missing parts supplied by reference TRBV12-5 and TRBJ2-7, is DARVTQTPRHKVTEMGQEVTMRCQPILGHNTVFWYRQTMMQGLELLAYFRNRAPLDDSGMPKDRFSAEMPDATLATLKIQPSEPRDSAVYFCASGPGTSGLPYEQYFGPGTRLTVT.

The CDR3: CASSPRVEGSRYF. The CDR3 nucleotides read TGTGCCAGCAGCCCCCGAGTGGAGGGTAGTAGGTACTTC. The chain couples TRBV7-8 to TRBJ2-7, with a tentative D call TRBD2 (6 bases). The CDR3 is 13 residues long. V was clipped by 5 bases and J by 12 bases, with 20 bases between them. Germline V gives CDR1 SGHVS, CDR2 FQNEAQ.

V usage is TRBV30 and J usage is TRBJ1-4; D is possibly TRBD1 (5 bases). Trimming stripped 4 bases from V and 0 bases from J, with 6 bases between. Germline assignment: CDR1 GTSNPN and CDR2 SVGIG (reference sequence). The CDR3 is 13 residues long. This CDR3 reads CAWTGPTNEKLFF. CDR3 bases: TGTGCCTGGACGGGGCCAACTAATGAAAAACTGTTTTTT.

This chain joins TRBV6-5 and TRBJ1-3; D might be TRBD1 (6 bases). Trimming stripped 6 bases from V and 4 bases from J, with 13 bases between. This CDR3 has 14 residues. Per the germline V gene, CDR1 is MNHEY and CDR2 is SVGAGI. The chain's CDR3 is CASSPGRGGNTIYF. The CDR3 nucleotides read TGTGCCAGCAGCCCCGGCAGGGGAGGAAACACCATATATTTT.

For this clone: Additional DNA sequences in this sample encode the identical CDR3. The rearrangement uses TRBV19 and TRBJ1-5, with 10 positions matching TRBD1. Germline CDR1 LNHDA, CDR2 SQIVND (reference sequence). The CDR3 has 15 amino acids. V shed 3 bases, J shed 2 bases, and the junction held 1 base outside the gene matches. The CDR3 loop reads CASSIGTGGNQPQHF. CDR3 bases: TGTGCCAGTAGTATCGGGACAGGGGGCAATCAGCCCCAGCATTTT.

V and J are TRBV28 and TRBJ2-2, with 9 bases aligning to TRBD1. J was trimmed by 7 bases and V by 6 bases; bases with no gene match: 9. Germline V CDR1 and CDR2: MDHEN, SYDVKM. The CDR3 is 15 residues long. CDR3 loop: CASSTGTGFGGELFF. DNA for the CDR3: TGTGCCAGCAGCACCGGGACAGGGTTCGGCGGGGAGCTGTTTTTT.

The CDR3 protein is CASSLGSGAFYNEQFF. The CDR3 region has the DNA TGCGCCAGCAGCTTGGGAAGCGGGGCCTTCTACAATGAGCAGTTCTTC. V usage is TRBV5-1 and J usage is TRBJ2-1, with 7 bases that match TRBD2. The germline gives CDR1 SGHRS, CDR2 YFSETQ. The CDR3 consists of 16 residues. The V gene end was trimmed by 0 bases and the J gene end by 3 bases; junction bases not matched to a gene: 6.

The genes are TRBV19 and TRBJ2-1, with TRBD1 matching over 8 bases. This CDR3 has 15 amino acids. Germline CDR1 is LNHDA and CDR2 is SQIVND (reference sequence). Trimming at V came to 5 bases and at J to 8 bases, leaving 11 bases not matched to a gene. CDR3 sequence (DNA): TGTGCCAGTAGTCCGCGGACAGGGTTAAGGGATGAGCAGTTCTTC. This codes for CASSPRTGLRDEQFF.

The CDR3 sequence is CASSSHGTGDVNGYTF. The CDR3 nucleotides read TGTGCCAGCAGCTCCCACGGGACAGGGGATGTTAATGGCTACACCTTC. This chain joins TRBV7-9 and TRBJ1-2; 10 bases are shared with TRBD1. This CDR3 comprises 16 residues. Trimming took 4 bases from V and 6 from J; bases not matched to a gene: 11. From germline, CDR1 is SEHNR and CDR2 FQNEAQ (reference sequence). Using reference TRBV7-9 and TRBJ1-2 for the parts outside the CDR3, the full variable domain is DTGVSQNPRHKITKRGQNVTFRCDPISEHNRLYWYRQTLGQGPEFLTYFQNEAQLEKSRLLSDRFSAERPKGSFSTLEIQRTEQGDSAMYLCASSSHGTGDVNGYTFGSGTRLTVV.

The V and J genes are TRBV6-5 and TRBJ2-7; D uncertain. The CDR3 sequence is 14 residues long. V was clipped by 7 bases and J by 3 bases, with 16 bases between them. Germline V gene data show CDR1 as MNHEY and CDR2 as SVGAGI. CDR3 loop: CASIMGNAYYEQYF. The CDR3 nucleotides read TGTGCCAGCATTATGGGCAACGCGTACTACGAGCAGTACTTC.

V is TRBV19 and J is TRBJ1-2; a weak D match, TRBD1 (5 bases). The CDR3 spans 14 residues. Trimming removed 2 bases at V and 4 bases at J, with 11 bases between. Germline V lookup: CDR1 LNHDA, CDR2 SQIVND (reference sequence). In DNA, the CDR3 is TGTGCCAGTAGTATAACGGGGGAGAGCTATGGCTACACCTTC. Protein sequence: CASSITGESYGYTF.

The chain has TRBV7-2 and TRBJ1-1; 8 bases line up with TRBD1. V lost 3 bases to trimming and J lost 1 base; unmatched junction nucleotides: 7. The germline V gene encodes CDR1 SGHTA and CDR2 FQGNSA. CDR3 length equals 16 residues. CDR3 amino acids: CASSFRRTGRNTEAFF. The CDR3 DNA is TGTGCCAGCAGCTTTCGCCGGACAGGGCGGAACACTGAAGCTTTCTTT.

There are a few counts of this clone. V is TRBV6-1 and J is TRBJ2-1; maybe TRBD1 (5 bases). The V and J ends lost 1 base and 3 bases respectively, with 16 bases between them. Germline loops: CDR1 MNHNS, CDR2 SASEGT. The CDR3 contains 17 residues. CDR3 protein: CASSEVWFPGFYNEQFF. Written as DNA, the CDR3 is TGTGCCAGCAGTGAAGTGTGGTTCCCAGGGTTCTACAATGAGCAGTTCTTC.

The chain carries TRBV10-3 and TRBJ1-6, with 9 bases lining up with TRBD1. This CDR3 has 14 residues. J was trimmed by 7 bases and V by 6 bases; bases with no gene match: 4. Germline V CDR1 and CDR2: ENHRY, SYGVKD. DNA of the CDR3: TGTGCCATCAGCCCCGGGACAGGGAATTCACCCCTCCACTTT. This translates into CAISPGTGNSPLHF.

V and J are TRBV5-1 and TRBJ2-2; TRBD2 agrees at 12 bases. The junction had 8 bases not matched to a gene; V was cut back by 4 bases and J by 7 bases. Looked up from germline, CDR1 is SGHRS and CDR2 is YFSETQ. The length of the CDR3 is 16 residues. In nucleotides, the CDR3 is TGCGCCAGCAGCGAGAGACTAGCGGGAGCTGGCGGGGAGCTGTTTTTT. Translating gives CASSERLAGAGGELFF.

The chain employs TRBV10-2 and TRBJ2-7; TRBD1 matches at 7 bases. Germline-derived CDR1 and CDR2 are WSHSY and SAAADI. The CDR3 extends over 16 amino acids. With V trimmed by 5 bases and J by 4 bases, 14 bases remained unmatched. The CDR3 sequence: CASSQGVGTAYYEQYF. CDR3 nucleotides: TGCGCCAGCAGTCAGGGGGTCGGGACAGCGTATTACGAGCAGTACTTC.

The CDR3 reads CASSPLPRTSATNEKLFF. In nucleotides, the CDR3 is TGTGCCAGCAGCCCCCTTCCGAGGACTTCGGCAACTAATGAAAAACTGTTTTTT. J is TRBJ1-4 and V is TRBV7-8; D is undetermined. This CDR3 is built from 18 residues. Between the trimmed V and J ends, which lost 5 bases and 0 bases, there was a span of 19 bases. Germline assignment: CDR1 SGHVS and CDR2 FQNEAQ.

The rearrangement uses TRBV7-3 and TRBJ1-6; 9 bases are shared with TRBD1. CDR3 length: 16 amino acids. The junction had 11 bases not matched to a gene; V was cut back by 5 bases and J by 9 bases. CDR1 is SGHTA, CDR2 FQGTGA, per germline. The CDR3 bases are TGTGCCAGCAGCCCGAGGGACAGGGCGGCAGGTTCACCCCTCCACTTT. This encodes CASSPRDRAAGSPLHF.